This T cell receptor (beta chain) was sequenced for a study of CD8 T cells in Susac syndrome. Per the germline V gene, CDR1 is SQVTM and CDR2 is ANQGSEA. The V end lost 4 bases, the J end lost 1 base, and 4 bases lay between the germline ends. The CDR3 loop spans 11 amino acids. The RNA input was roughly 0.45 to 1 ug, and it was reverse transcribed with random hexamers. Across 54 Vbeta and 13 Jbeta, TCR beta CDR3 was amplified with immunoSEQ multiplex PCR. Each CDR3 protein is one row after TCRdb ran MiXCR on the immunoSEQ multiplex PCR reads. This table holds approximately 150,000 distinct CDR3 sequences, 90% to 97% found once. This clonotype was seen only once.

The V gene is TRBV29-1, the J gene TRBJ1-1; D remains unclear. Sample: CD4+ T cells from PBMCs. The TCR comes from a human donor with Susac syndrome. The CDR3 DNA reads TGCAGCGTTGGTAAGAACACTGAAGCTTTCTTT. Protein product: CSVGKNTEAFF.